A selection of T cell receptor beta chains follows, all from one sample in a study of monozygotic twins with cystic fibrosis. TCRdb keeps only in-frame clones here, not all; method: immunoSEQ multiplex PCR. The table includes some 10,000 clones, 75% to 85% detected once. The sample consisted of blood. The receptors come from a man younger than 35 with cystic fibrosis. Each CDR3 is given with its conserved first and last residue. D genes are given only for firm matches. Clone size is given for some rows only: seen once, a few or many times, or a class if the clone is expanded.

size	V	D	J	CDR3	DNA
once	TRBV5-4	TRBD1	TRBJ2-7	CASSAQGVREQYF	TGTGCCAGCAGCGCGCAGGGGGTTCGGGAGCAGTACTTC
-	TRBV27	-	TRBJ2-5	CASSASGEAQYF	TGTGCCAGCAGTGCCTCAGGGGAGGCCCAGTACTTC
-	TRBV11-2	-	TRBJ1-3	CASSLDGQIINTIYF	TGTGCCAGCAGCTTAGATGGCCAGATAATAAACACCATATATTTT
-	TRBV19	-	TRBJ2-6	CASSAQGGTSGANVLTF	TGTGCCAGTAGTGCACAGGGAGGGACCTCTGGGGCCAACGTCCTGACTTTC
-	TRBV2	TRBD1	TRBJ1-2	CASSPDRGGYGYTF	TGTGCCAGCAGCCCGGACAGGGGAGGGTATGGCTACACCTTC
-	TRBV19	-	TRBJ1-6	CASSPDGYSYNSPLHF	TGTGCCAGTAGTCCGGACGGATACTCCTATAATTCACCCCTCCACTTT
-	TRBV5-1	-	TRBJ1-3	CASSPEGGLGNTIYF	TGCGCCAGCAGCCCCGAGGGGGGGCTCGGAAACACCATATATTTT
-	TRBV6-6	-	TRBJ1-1	CASARRAGNTEAFF	TGTGCCAGCGCGCGGCGAGCCGGGAACACTGAAGCTTTCTTT
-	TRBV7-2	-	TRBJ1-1	CASSLAPGTIEAFF	TGTGCCAGCAGCTTAGCGCCAGGCACCATTGAAGCTTTCTTT
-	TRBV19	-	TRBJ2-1	CASSTGTRDEQFF	TGTGCCAGTAGTACCGGGACTCGGGATGAGCAGTTCTTC
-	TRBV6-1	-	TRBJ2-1	CASSERTPRNEQFF	TGTGCCAGCAGTGAAAGGACACCGAGAAATGAGCAGTTCTTC
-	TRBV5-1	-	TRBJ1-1	CASSLYSTMNTEAFF	TGCGCCAGCAGCTTGTACAGCACCATGAACACTGAAGCTTTCTTT
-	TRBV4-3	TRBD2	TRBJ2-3	CASSQDRDSGGAVDTQYF	TGCGCCAGCAGCCAAGATCGGGATAGCGGGGGGGCGGTAGATACGCAGTATTTT
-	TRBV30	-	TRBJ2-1	CAWSEGRASYNEQFF	TGTGCCTGGAGTGAGGGGCGGGCCTCCTACAATGAGCAGTTCTTC
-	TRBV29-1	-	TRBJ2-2	CSVSLPQGGELFF	TGCAGCGTTAGTCTACCTCAGGGGGGGGAGCTGTTTTTT
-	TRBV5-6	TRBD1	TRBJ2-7	CASNRGSWDYEQYF	TGTGCCAGCAACAGGGGATCTTGGGACTACGAGCAGTACTTC
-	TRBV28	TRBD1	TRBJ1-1	CASPPGTGGEYTEAFF	TGTGCCAGCCCCCCCGGGACAGGGGGCGAGTACACTGAAGCTTTCTTT
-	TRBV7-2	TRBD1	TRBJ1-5	CASSLVRQGGGQPQHF	TGTGCCAGCAGCTTAGTGCGACAGGGCGGCGGTCAGCCCCAGCATTTT
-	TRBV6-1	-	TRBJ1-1	CASSEGDATEAFF	TGTGCCAGCAGTGAAGGGGACGCCACTGAAGCTTTCTTT
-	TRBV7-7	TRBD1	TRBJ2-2	CASSPRTGGGTGELFF	TGTGCTAGCAGCCCGCGGACAGGGGGCGGGACCGGGGAGCTGTTTTTT
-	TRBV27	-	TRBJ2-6	CAAGLAGANVLTF	TGTGCCGCGGGGCTGGCTGGGGCCAACGTCCTGACTTTC
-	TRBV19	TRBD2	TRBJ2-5	CASRRTSGGQETQYF	TGTGCCAGTAGGCGGACTAGCGGGGGGCAAGAGACCCAGTACTTC
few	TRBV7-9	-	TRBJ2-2	CASSFFGELFF	TGTGCCAGCAGCTTCTTCGGGGAGCTGTTTTTT
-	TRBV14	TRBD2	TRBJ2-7	CASSQGKFGLATHEQYF	TGTGCCAGCAGCCAAGGCAAGTTTGGACTAGCTACCCACGAGCAGTACTTC
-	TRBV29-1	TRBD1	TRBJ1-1	CSVETGFNTEAFF	TGCAGCGTAGAGACAGGGTTTAACACTGAAGCTTTCTTT
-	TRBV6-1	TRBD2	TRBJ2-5	CASSSRTSGETQYF	TGTGCCAGCAGTTCCCGGACTAGCGGAGAGACCCAGTACTTC
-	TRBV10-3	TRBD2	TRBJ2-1	CATLRAGDYNEQFF	TGTGCCACCCTAAGAGCGGGAGACTACAATGAGCAGTTCTTC
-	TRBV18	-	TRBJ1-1	CASSYGGTKTNTEAFF	TGTGCCAGCTCCTATGGAGGGACAAAAACGAACACTGAAGCTTTCTTT
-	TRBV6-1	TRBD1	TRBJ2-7	CASSPGTGPYEQYF	TGTGCCAGCAGTCCCGGGACAGGGCCCTACGAGCAGTACTTC
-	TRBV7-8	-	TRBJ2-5	CASSLPAQETQYF	TGTGCCAGCAGCTTGCCAGCTCAAGAGACCCAGTACTTC
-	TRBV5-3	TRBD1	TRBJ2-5	CARSWTGATQYF	TGTGCCAGAAGCTGGACAGGGGCCACCCAGTACTTC
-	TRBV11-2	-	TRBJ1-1	CASSLVEGSTEAFF	TGTGCCAGCAGCTTAGTAGAAGGTAGCACTGAAGCTTTCTTT
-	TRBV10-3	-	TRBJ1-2	CAIGKGANYGYTF	TGTGCCATAGGAAAGGGAGCTAACTATGGCTACACCTTC
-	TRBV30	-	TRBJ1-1	CAWSTGQGTEAFF	TGTGCCTGGAGCACAGGGCAGGGCACTGAAGCTTTCTTT
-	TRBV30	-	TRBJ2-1	CAWSVGVAGGEQFF	TGTGCCTGGAGTGTAGGGGTGGCGGGCGGTGAGCAGTTCTTC
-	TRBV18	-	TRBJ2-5	CASSQVQETQYF	TGTGCCAGCTCACAGGTACAAGAGACCCAGTACTTC
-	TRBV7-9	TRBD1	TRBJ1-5	CASSRPTGTGHDQPQHF	TGTGCCAGCAGCCGTCCTACCGGGACAGGGCACGATCAGCCCCAGCATTTT
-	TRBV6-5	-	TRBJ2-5	CASRRDLLGETQYF	TGTGCCAGCAGAAGGGACCTCTTGGGCGAGACCCAGTACTTC
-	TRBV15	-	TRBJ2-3	CATSNKGTDTQYF	TGTGCCACCAGCAATAAGGGCACAGATACGCAGTATTTT
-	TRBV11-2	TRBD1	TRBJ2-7	CASSRTGPSTEF	TGTGCCAGCAGTCGGACAGGCCCATCGACCGAATTC
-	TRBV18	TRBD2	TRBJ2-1	CASSPNLAGDNEQFF	TGTGCCAGCTCACCAAACCTAGCGGGGGACAATGAGCAGTTCTTC
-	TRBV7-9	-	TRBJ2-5	CASSFGTPQETQYF	TGTGCCAGCAGCTTCGGGACACCCCAAGAGACCCAGTACTTC
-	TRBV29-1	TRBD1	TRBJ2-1	CSVDVRGFNEQFF	TGCAGCGTTGACGTCAGGGGGTTCAATGAGCAGTTCTTC
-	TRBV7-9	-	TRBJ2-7	CASSGYYEQYF	TGTGCCAGCAGCGGGTACTACGAGCAGTACTTC
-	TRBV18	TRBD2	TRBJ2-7	CASSTSEVAGSNEQYF	TGTGCCAGCTCCACCTCTGAGGTAGCGGGATCGAACGAGCAGTACTTC
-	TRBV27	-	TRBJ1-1	CASSLRGGRVKRHDTEAFF	TGTGCCAGCAGTTTACGAGGGGGGAGGGTCAAAAGACATGACACTGAAGCTTTCTTT
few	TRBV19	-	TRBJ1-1	CASRPQIRENTEAFF	TGTGCCAGTAGGCCCCAAATTCGGGAGAACACTGAAGCTTTCTTT
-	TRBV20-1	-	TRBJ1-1	CSERVNTEAFF	TGCAGTGAGCGAGTGAACACTGAAGCTTTCTTT
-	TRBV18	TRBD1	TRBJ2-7	CASSPKGQGAGEQYF	TGTGCCAGCTCACCTAAGGGACAGGGGGCAGGTGAGCAGTACTTC
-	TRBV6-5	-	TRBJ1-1	CASSYSGEHTEAFF	TGTGCCAGCAGTTACTCGGGGGAACACACTGAAGCTTTCTTT
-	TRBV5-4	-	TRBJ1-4	CASSEGQRNEKLFF	TGTGCCAGCAGCGAGGGACAACGAAATGAAAAACTGTTTTTT
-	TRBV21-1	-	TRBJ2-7	CASSKPWDKLFSYEQYF	TGTGCCAGCAGCAAACCCTGGGACAAACTTTTTTCCTACGAGCAGTACTTC
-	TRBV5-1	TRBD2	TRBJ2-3	CASSISGRPSTDTQYF	TGCGCCAGCAGCATTAGCGGGAGGCCGAGCACAGATACGCAGTATTTT
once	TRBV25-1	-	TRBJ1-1	CASTHLDLTEAFF	TGTGCCAGCACCCATCTTGATCTCACTGAAGCTTTCTTT
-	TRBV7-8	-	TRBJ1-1	CASSPPVNKNTEAFF	TGTGCCAGCAGCCCTCCAGTGAACAAGAACACTGAAGCTTTCTTT
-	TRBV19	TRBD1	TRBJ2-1	CASRGGAGGAWNEQFF	TGTGCCAGTAGAGGTGGGGCAGGGGGCGCTTGGAATGAGCAGTTCTTC
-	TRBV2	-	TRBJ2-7	CASSEAPTTGGQYF	TGTGCCAGCAGTGAGGCGCCGACAACCGGAGGGCAGTACTTC
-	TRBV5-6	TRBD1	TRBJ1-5	CASSAGQGGNQPQHF	TGTGCCAGCAGCGCGGGACAGGGGGGAAATCAGCCCCAGCATTTT